Below are 19 T cell receptor beta chains sequenced from a single sample in a study of blood T cell repertoires in COVID-19. Generated by immunoSEQ multiplex PCR, the TCRdb table keeps only in-frame clones and is missing some. The sample has 150,000 to 160,000 clones, 65% to 90% seen once. The material sequenced was peripheral blood. The receptors come from a woman aged 50 to 60 with acute or convalescent COVID-19.

The genes are TRBV7-3 and TRBJ2-1; TRBD2 agrees at 7 bases. Trimming at V came to 1 base and at J to 9 bases, leaving 9 bases not matched to a gene. The CDR3 extends over 15 amino acids. Germline CDR1 SGHTA, CDR2 FQGTGA. As DNA, the CDR3 is TGTGCCAGCAGCTTAATGGGGGACTACCAGTCTGAGCAGTTCTTC. This translates into CASSLMGDYQSEQFF.

The J gene is TRBJ2-1, the V gene TRBV7-9; D remains unclear. Per germline, CDR1 SEHNR and CDR2 FQNEAQ (reference sequence). V lost 5 bases, J lost 3 bases, and 11 bases lay in between. The CDR3 contains 14 residues. The CDR3 DNA is TGTGCCAGCAGCCCAGACGGGTACTACAATGAGCAGTTCTTC. This sequence encodes CASSPDGYYNEQFF.

The V call is TRBV6-2 or TRBV6-3, the J call TRBJ2-4; D gene uncertain. Germline CDR1 MNHEY, CDR2 SVGEGT. CDR3 length: 15 amino acids. V lost 4 bases to trimming and J lost 9 bases, with 19 bases between them. The CDR3 spells CASSSTYNRPPIQYF. For the CDR3, the DNA is TGTGCCAGCAGTTCCACCTATAATCGTCCCCCCATTCAGTACTTC.

This sequence joins TRBV2 and TRBJ2-6, with D possibly TRBD1 on 5 matching bases. This CDR3 contains 17 residues. Trimming took 3 bases from V and 1 from J, leaving 13 bases between them. The germline V gene has CDR1 SNHLY and CDR2 FYNNEI. The CDR3 sequence is CASSDWGRSSGANVLTF. CDR3 coding DNA: TGTGCCAGCAGTGATTGGGGCAGAAGTTCTGGGGCCAACGTCCTGACTTTC.

The gene calls are TRBV10-3 and TRBJ1-1; D unresolved. Trimming stripped 2 bases from V and 6 bases from J, with 7 bases between. Germline V gene lookup returns CDR1 ENHRY and CDR2 SYGVKD. The CDR3 is made up of 12 amino acids. The CDR3 DNA reads TGTGCCATCAGTGAGGGGAGGGCTGAAGCTTTCTTT. Translation gives CAISEGRAEAFF.

V is TRBV18 and J is TRBJ2-2; the D is unclear. Germline assignment: CDR1 KGHSH and CDR2 LQKENI. The CDR3 spans 13 residues. V was pared by 3 bases and J by 6 bases, with 8 bases between. As DNA, the CDR3 is TGTGCCAGCTCACCTCCTAAGCCCGGGGAGCTGTTTTTT. Its translation is CASSPPKPGELFF.

This rearrangement joins TRBV18 to TRBJ2-5; D not resolved. The V gene's germline CDR1 is KGHSH and CDR2 LQKENI. The CDR3 has 14 residues. V lost 4 bases and J 0 bases, leaving 9 bases between the germline ends. The CDR3 is CASSHPVYQETQYF. CDR3 nucleotides: TGTGCCAGCTCACATCCTGTGTACCAAGAGACCCAGTACTTC.

The chain uses TRBV4-1 and TRBJ2-3; 11 nucleotides match TRBD2. Germline CDR1 and CDR2: MGHRA and YSYEKL. V lost 4 bases to trimming and J lost 4 bases; unmatched junction nucleotides: 7. The CDR3 is 16 residues long. Written as DNA, the CDR3 is TGCGCCAGCAGCCCCCAGGTAGCGGGGGGGCCAGATACGCAGTATTTT. This sequence encodes CASSPQVAGGPDTQYF.

This chain connects TRBV6-1 to TRBJ1-1, with 7 bases fitting TRBD1. Per the germline V gene, CDR1 is MNHNS and CDR2 is SASEGT. The ends lost 4 bases at V and 0 bases at J; junction bases unmatched: 8. The CDR3 extends over 16 amino acids. CDR3 coding DNA: TGTGCCAGCAGTGCCTGGACAGGCAAAATGAACACTGAAGCTTTCTTT. Amino acids: CASSAWTGKMNTEAFF.

The J gene is TRBJ1-1, the V gene TRBV6-5, with a tentative D call TRBD1 (6 bases). The CDR3 extends over 12 amino acids. The germline CDR1 and CDR2 sequences are MNHEY and SVGAGI. Trimming shortened V by 7 bases and J by 4 bases, and 10 bases separated the two germline ends. CDR3 in DNA: TGTGCCAGCAATTCCAGGGGCACTGAAGCTTTCTTT. It codes for CASNSRGTEAFF.

This chain connects TRBV7-2 to TRBJ1-3, with D uncertain. CDR3 length: 13 residues. Per germline, CDR1 SGHTA and CDR2 FQGNSA. Trimming removed 2 bases from V and 2 bases from J, with 4 bases in between. In nucleotides, the CDR3 is TGTGCCAGCAGCTTATTCGCTGGAAACACCATATATTTT. This encodes CASSLFAGNTIYF.

The table lists this clone with a count of one. The CDR3: CASSLGGTNTEAFF. The CDR3 DNA sequence: TGTGCCAGCAGCCTCGGGGGGACGAACACTGAAGCTTTCTTT. V usage is TRBV7-6 and J usage is TRBJ1-1, with D possibly matching TRBD1 (5 bases). Trimming cost V 5 bases and J 1 base, with 11 bases left between them. Germline CDR1 and CDR2: SGHVS and FNYEAQ. The CDR3 loop spans 14 amino acids.

V and J are TRBV18 and TRBJ1-1; D is uncertain. In germline, CDR1 is KGHSH, CDR2 LQKENI. The V and J ends lost 3 bases and 5 bases respectively, with 13 bases between them. The CDR3 covers 14 residues. This CDR3 is CASSPAGGGTEAFF. As DNA, the CDR3 is TGTGCCAGCTCACCTGCAGGAGGAGGGACTGAAGCTTTCTTT.

Concerning this clone: The same CDR3 arises from other DNA sequences in this sample as well. The gene calls are TRBV19 and TRBJ2-1, with 9 bases matching TRBD2. V was pared by 6 bases and J by 7 bases, with 7 bases of the junction left unmatched. The CDR3 extends over 14 amino acids. CDR1 and CDR2 (germline): LNHDA, SQIVND (reference sequence). This CDR3 is CASRLAGGGNEQFF. In DNA, the CDR3 is TGTGCCAGTAGGCTCGCGGGGGGGGGAAATGAGCAGTTCTTC.

This clone was seen more than once but under ten times. V and J are TRBV4-3 and TRBJ2-3; 9 bases fit TRBD2. CDR3 length: 17 amino acids. CDR1 is LGHNA, CDR2 YSLEER, per germline. V gave up 0 bases and J gave up 3 bases; unmatched junction bases: 7. This CDR3 is CASSQEWTGLATDTQYF. CDR3 sequence (DNA): TGCGCCAGCAGCCAAGAGTGGACCGGACTAGCGACAGATACGCAGTATTTT.

CDR3 nucleotides: TGCAGCGTCTGGACAGGGGCCACCTACAATGAGCAGTTCTTC. This encodes CSVWTGATYNEQFF. The V gene is TRBV29-1, the J gene TRBJ2-1, with 9 bases identical to TRBD1. Germline-derived CDR1 and CDR2 are SQVTM and ANQGSEA. Trimming removed 6 bases from V and 2 bases from J; junction bases left unmatched: 5. The CDR3 runs 14 residues.

V is TRBV28 and J is TRBJ2-3; 12 bases map to TRBD2. The CDR3 loop spans 17 amino acids. In germline, CDR1 is MDHEN, CDR2 SYDVKM. Trimming cost V 3 bases and J 2 bases; bases outside gene matches: 6. CDR3: CASSFSLAGGHTDTQYF. The CDR3, as DNA: TGTGCCAGCAGTTTTTCCCTAGCGGGAGGGCACACAGATACGCAGTATTTT.

The table lists this clone with a count of one. CDR3 bases: TGTGCCAGCAAGGGGACTAGCGGGGGATTTTACGAGCAGTACTTC. The encoded protein is CASKGTSGGFYEQYF. This chain links TRBV28 with TRBJ2-7, with 14 bases aligning to TRBD2. From germline, CDR1 is MDHEN and CDR2 SYDVKM. This CDR3 has 15 residues. After removal of 7 bases from V and 4 bases from J, the junction contained 6 bases not matched to a gene.

CDR3 sequence: CASSTSGTQLTYEQYF. CDR3 nucleotides: TGTGCCAGTAGTACTAGCGGGACACAATTAACCTACGAGCAGTACTTC. The gene calls are TRBV19 and TRBJ2-7, with TRBD2 identical over 9 bases. Germline V gene lookup returns CDR1 LNHDA and CDR2 SQIVND (reference sequence). CDR3 length equals 16 residues. The trim removed 4 bases at V and 2 bases at J, leaving 9 bases unmatched.